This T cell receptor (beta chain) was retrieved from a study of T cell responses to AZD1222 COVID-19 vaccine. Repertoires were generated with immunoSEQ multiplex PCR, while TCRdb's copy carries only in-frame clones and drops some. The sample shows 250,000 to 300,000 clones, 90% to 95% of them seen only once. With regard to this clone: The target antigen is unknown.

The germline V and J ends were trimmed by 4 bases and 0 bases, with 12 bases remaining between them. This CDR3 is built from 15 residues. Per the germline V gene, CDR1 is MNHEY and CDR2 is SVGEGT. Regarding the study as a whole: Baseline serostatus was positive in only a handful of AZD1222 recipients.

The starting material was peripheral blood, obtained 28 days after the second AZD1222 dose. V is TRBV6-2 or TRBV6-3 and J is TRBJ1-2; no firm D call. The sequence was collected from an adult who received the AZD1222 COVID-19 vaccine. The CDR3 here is CASSFLRRTNYGYTF. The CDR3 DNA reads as TGTGCCAGCAGTTTTCTTAGGAGAACTAACTATGGCTACACCTTC.